The T cell receptor beta chain under discussion was sequenced for a study of Ad26.COV2.S vaccination and SARS-CoV-2 variants. For the study at large: Ad26.COV2.S arm of COV1001 included the donor.

Treatment denoted: 15 to 20 received Ad26.COV2.S at low or high dose, single or two shots; about 5 received placebo; per-sample allocation not given. Vaccine and placebo recipients were sampled on day 63 after the first injection. Generated by immunoSEQ multiplex PCR, the TCRdb table keeps only in-frame clones and is missing some. The sample carries over 400,000 clones, 89% recorded once. This material consisted of peripheral blood, taken in a trial of Ad26.COV2.S vaccine versus placebo. This receptor was identified in a person aged 18-65 years who received the Ad26.COV2.S COVID-19 vaccine or a placebo.

The CDR3 DNA follows: TGTGCCAGCGAGGGGCCTTACTACGAGCAGTACTTC. Its translation is CASEGPYYEQYF. The V gene is TRBV7-9, the J gene TRBJ2-7; the D gene could be TRBD1 or TRBD2 (5 bases each). The germline V and J ends were trimmed by 8 bases and 3 bases, with 11 bases remaining between them. The CDR3 is 12 residues long. Germline loops: CDR1 SEHNR, CDR2 FQNEAQ (reference sequence).